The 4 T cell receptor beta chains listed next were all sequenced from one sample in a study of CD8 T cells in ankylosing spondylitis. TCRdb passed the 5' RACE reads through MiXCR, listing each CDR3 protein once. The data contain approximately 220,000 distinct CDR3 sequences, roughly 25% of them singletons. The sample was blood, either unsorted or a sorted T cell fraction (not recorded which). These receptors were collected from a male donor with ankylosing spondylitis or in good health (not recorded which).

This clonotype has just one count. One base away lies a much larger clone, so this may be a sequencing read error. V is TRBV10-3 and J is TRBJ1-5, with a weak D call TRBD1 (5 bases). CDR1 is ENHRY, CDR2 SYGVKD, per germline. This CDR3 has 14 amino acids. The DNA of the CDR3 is TGTGCCATCAGTGGGGACTTCGGTAATCCGCCCCAGCATTTT. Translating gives CAISGDFGNPPQHF.

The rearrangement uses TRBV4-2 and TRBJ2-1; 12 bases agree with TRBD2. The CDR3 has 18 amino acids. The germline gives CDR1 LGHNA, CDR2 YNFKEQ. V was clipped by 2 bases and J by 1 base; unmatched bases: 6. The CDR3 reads CASSQSGLAGDSYNEQFF. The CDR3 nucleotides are TGTGCCAGCAGCCAATCGGGACTAGCGGGCGATTCCTACAATGAGCAGTTCTTC.

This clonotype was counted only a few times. The CDR3 coding sequence is TGTGCCAGCAGCCCGGGACAGGTGGAGTACTTC. Its translation is CASSPGQVEYF. The rearrangement joins TRBV2 to TRBJ2-7, with TRBD1 matching over 8 bases. The CDR3 has 11 residues. Germline values: CDR1 SNHLY, CDR2 FYNNEI. After removal of 6 bases from V and 11 bases from J, the junction contained 6 bases not matched to a gene.

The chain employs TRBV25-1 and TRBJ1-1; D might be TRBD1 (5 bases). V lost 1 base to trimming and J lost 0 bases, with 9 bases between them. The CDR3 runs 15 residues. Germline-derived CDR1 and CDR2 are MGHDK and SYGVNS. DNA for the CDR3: TGTGCCAGCAGTGAATTGGGACCGATGAACACTGAAGCTTTCTTT. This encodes CASSELGPMNTEAFF.